These 24 T cell receptor beta chains were all obtained from the same sample, sequenced in a study of tumor T cells in aggressive B-cell lymphoma. Here immunoSEQ multiplex PCR was the method, and the copy in TCRdb shows in-frame clones only, minus some. The table has around 340 clones, roughly 97% seen once. Sample: tumor tissue. These receptor sequences come from an adult with diffuse large B cell lymphoma.

This chain uses TRBV19 with TRBJ2-7, with D perhaps matching TRBD2 (7 bases). Trimming took off 3 bases at V and 2 bases at J, with 11 bases between the two ends. Germline CDR1 and CDR2: LNHDA and SQIVND (reference sequence). The CDR3 is made up of 14 amino acids. CDR3 protein: CASSITGTTYEQYF. CDR3 coding DNA: TGTGCCAGTAGTATTACAGGGACTACCTACGAGCAGTACTTC.

The J gene is TRBJ2-2, the V gene TRBV11-2; D is unresolved. Germline CDR1 reads SGHAT; CDR2 reads FQNNGV. Trimming stripped 1 base from V and 5 bases from J, with 5 bases between. This CDR3 spans 13 amino acids. The CDR3 nucleotides read TGTGCCAGCAGCTTAGGGCGGACCGGGGAGCTGTTTTTT. Its protein is CASSLGRTGELFF.

CDR3 region: CSASATGNTEAFF. The CDR3 region has the DNA TGCAGCGCCTCGGCCACAGGGAACACTGAAGCTTTCTTT. This rearrangement joins TRBV29-1 to TRBJ1-1, with D possibly matching TRBD1 (5 bases). Germline CDR1 reads SQVTM; CDR2 reads ANQGSEA. The V end was cut by 7 bases, the J end by 1 base, with 13 bases between. The CDR3 has 13 amino acids.

The rearrangement joins TRBV11-2 to TRBJ2-1, with 10 bases aligning to TRBD2. The V gene end was trimmed by 3 bases and the J gene end by 5 bases; junction bases not matched to a gene: 10. In germline, CDR1 is SGHAT, CDR2 FQNNGV. This CDR3 comprises 17 residues. CDR3 region: CASSFFTTSGINNEQFF. CDR3 nucleotide sequence: TGTGCCAGCAGCTTCTTTACAACTAGCGGGATTAACAATGAGCAGTTCTTC.

The genes are TRBV14 and TRBJ1-5, with TRBD1 matching over 10 bases. The germline V gene has CDR1 SGHDN and CDR2 FVKESK. CDR3 length: 15 amino acids. The ends lost 4 bases at V and 5 bases at J; junction bases unmatched: 5. This CDR3 reads CASSPGQGFHQPQHF. Here the CDR3 DNA reads TGTGCCAGCAGCCCGGGACAGGGGTTTCATCAGCCCCAGCATTTT. The variable domain in full, with the rest retrieved from reference TRBV14 and TRBJ1-5, is EAGVTQFPSHSVIEKGQTVTLRCDPISGHDNLYWYRRVMGKEIKFLLHFVKESKQDESGMPNNRFLAERTGGTYSTLKVQPAELEDSGVYFCASSPGQGFHQPQHFGDGTRLSIL.

The V and J genes are TRBV7-8 and TRBJ2-7, with a tentative D call TRBD1 (5 bases). The CDR3 sequence is 14 residues long. CDR1 SGHVS and CDR2 FQNEAQ come from the germline V gene. Trimming took 0 bases from V and 1 from J, leaving 7 bases between them. Written as DNA, the CDR3 is TGTGCCAGCAGCTTAGCGGGGCTATCCTACGAGCAGTACTTC. It is translated as CASSLAGLSYEQYF.

For the CDR3, the DNA is TGTGCCAGCAGCTTAGGCGGGGGCCTCTACGAGCAGTACTTC. Translation gives CASSLGGGLYEQYF. The chain joins TRBV7-2 to TRBJ2-7; D is perhaps TRBD2 (7 bases). CDR1 and CDR2 from the germline V gene are SGHTA and FQGNSA. V dropped 1 base and J dropped 3 bases, with 10 bases sitting between them. The CDR3 has 14 residues.

V usage is TRBV10-3 and J usage is TRBJ2-1; D uncertain. The ends were cut back, 1 base at V and 4 bases at J, with 5 bases in the middle. CDR3 length: 13 amino acids. Germline values: CDR1 ENHRY, CDR2 SYGVKD. The DNA for the CDR3 is TGTGCCATCAGTGAGTTGACATACAATGAGCAGTTCTTC. This sequence encodes CAISELTYNEQFF.

The rearrangement links TRBV15 to TRBJ2-1, with TRBD2 matching over 11 bases. This CDR3 has 16 residues. Germline V gene data show CDR1 as LNHNV and CDR2 as YYDKDF (reference sequence). After removal of 1 base from V and 7 bases from J, the junction contained 6 bases not matched to a gene. The CDR3 region is CATSRGLAGGRNEQFF. DNA for the CDR3: TGTGCCACCAGCAGAGGTCTAGCGGGAGGCAGGAATGAGCAGTTCTTC.

Comment on this clone: The junction and the germline gene differ at one end; a read error may be behind it. The J gene is TRBJ2-1, the V gene TRBV4-3; D is unresolved. CDR3 length: 17 residues. Germline values: CDR1 LGHNA, CDR2 YSLEER. The CDR3 DNA follows: TGCGCCAGCAGTCAAGGTCCGTACGAGAGCTCCTACAATGAGCAGTTCTTC. It yields the protein CASSQGPYESSYNEQFF.

This sequence joins TRBV30 and TRBJ2-7; TRBD2 matches 13 bases. The V gene end was trimmed by 2 bases and the J gene end by 3 bases; junction bases not matched to a gene: 4. Germline V gene sequence: CDR1 GTSNPN, CDR2 SVGIG (reference sequence). This CDR3 has 15 residues. The CDR3 DNA is TGTGCCTGGAGTACGGGGACTAGCGGGAACTACGAGCAGTACTTC. This translates into CAWSTGTSGNYEQYF.

The rearrangement uses TRBV28 and TRBJ1-3; TRBD1 matches at 8 bases. Per the germline V gene, CDR1 is MDHEN and CDR2 is SYDVKM. The CDR3 is 15 amino acids. V was pared by 4 bases and J by 1 base, with 3 bases of the junction left unmatched. This CDR3 is CASSSRGLSGNTIYF. For the CDR3, the DNA is TGTGCCAGCAGTTCCAGGGGGCTGTCTGGAAACACCATATATTTT.

The chain is built from TRBV15 and TRBJ2-3; a weak D match, TRBD1 (5 bases). CDR3 length: 16 residues. The V end was cut by 5 bases, the J end by 4 bases, with 19 bases between. The germline V gene encodes CDR1 LNHNV and CDR2 YYDKDF (reference sequence). The CDR3 region has the DNA TGTGCCACCAGCTTTCAGGGCAGGGTAATATCAGATACGCAGTATTTT. It translates to CATSFQGRVISDTQYF. The whole variable domain, filled in from reference TRBV15 and TRBJ2-3, reads DAMVIQNPRYQVTQFGKPVTLSCSQTLNHNVMYWYQQKSSQAPKLLFHYYDKDFNNEADTPDNFQSRRPNTSFCFLDIRSPGLGDTAMYLCATSFQGRVISDTQYFGPGTRLTVL.

The V gene is TRBV5-1, the J gene TRBJ1-4; 9 bases agree with TRBD1. The V gene's germline CDR1 is SGHRS and CDR2 YFSETQ. The V segment lost 4 bases and the J segment 4 bases; nucleotides outside the gene matches: 8. The CDR3 covers 16 residues. The CDR3 region is CASSPDLGQGNEKLFF. The CDR3 region has the DNA TGCGCCAGCAGCCCGGATCTGGGACAGGGTAATGAAAAACTGTTTTTT.

V and J are TRBV27 and TRBJ2-7; 7 nucleotides match TRBD2. CDR1 and CDR2 (germline): MNHEY, SMNVEV (reference sequence). V shed 7 bases and J 3 bases; nucleotides not matched to a gene: 15. This CDR3 spans 16 amino acids. CDR3 region: CASIPQLTGTNYEQYF. Here the CDR3 DNA reads TGTGCCAGCATCCCACAGCTAACCGGGACTAACTACGAGCAGTACTTC.

The chain carries TRBV5-1 and TRBJ1-4; 8 bases are a match to TRBD1. CDR3 size: 12 residues. Germline-derived CDR1 and CDR2 are SGHRS and YFSETQ. V trimming: 0 bases; J trimming: 12 bases; junction bases outside the gene matches: 1. CDR3 in DNA: TGCGCCAGCAGCTTGGGGACAGGGCAACTGTTTTTT. Translating it yields CASSLGTGQLFF.

This chain connects TRBV4-1 to TRBJ2-5, with 8 positions matching TRBD2. The trim removed 1 base at V and 0 bases at J, leaving 4 bases unmatched. The germline gives CDR1 MGHRA, CDR2 YSYEKL. CDR3 length: 16 residues. CDR3 amino acids: CASSQGVAGYQETQYF. In nucleotides, the CDR3 is TGCGCCAGCAGCCAAGGGGTAGCGGGGTACCAAGAGACCCAGTACTTC.

This clone was seen only once. A junction boundary mismatches the germline segment, possibly from a read error. The CDR3 is CASSFKREIYTGELFF. The CDR3 bases are TGTGCTAGCAGCTTTAAGCGGGAGATTTACACCGGGGAGCTGTTTTTT. This rearrangement joins TRBV7-2 to TRBJ2-2; 8 nucleotides match TRBD2. The germline V gene encodes CDR1 SGHTA and CDR2 FQGNSA. This CDR3 region has 16 residues. The full variable domain, its missing parts supplied by reference TRBV7-2 and TRBJ2-2, is GAGVSQSPSNKVTEKGKDVELRCDPISGHTALYWYRQSLGQGLEFLIYFQGNSAPDKSGLPSDRFSAERTGGSVSTLTIQRTQQEDSAVYLCASSFKREIYTGELFFGEGSRLTVL.

In this sample, this clone turned up once. Written as DNA, the CDR3 is TGTGCCAGCAGCTCCAGGGGGCCCGATACGCAGTATTTT. Amino acids: CASSSRGPDTQYF. The genes are TRBV5-6 and TRBJ2-3, with 8 bases lining up with TRBD1. Germline trimming cut 3 bases from V and 6 bases from J; bases unmatched to any gene: 3. CDR1 is SGHDT and CDR2 is YYEEEE in the germline V gene. This CDR3 spans 13 amino acids.

Regarding this clone: This CDR3 is also generated by other DNA sequences in the sample. The chain joins TRBV7-2 to TRBJ2-1; TRBD1 is a possible D gene (6 bases). V shed 4 bases and J shed 9 bases, with 19 bases lying between them. The CDR3 is 15 residues long. The germline gives CDR1 SGHTA, CDR2 FQGNSA. The CDR3 spells CASSSASSRGSEQFF. As DNA, the CDR3 is TGTGCCAGCAGCTCTGCATCTAGCAGGGGAAGTGAGCAGTTCTTC.

Note on this clone: Mismatch with germline at one junction end may stem from a read error. The chain has TRBV9 and TRBJ1-1; 8 nucleotides line up with TRBD1. The CDR3 contains 14 residues. Germline loops: CDR1 SGDLS, CDR2 YYNGEE. The CDR3 region has the DNA TGTGTCAGCAGCACCAGGGACAGGAAAACTGAAGCTTTCTTT. Protein sequence: CVSSTRDRKTEAFF.

J is TRBJ1-4 and V is TRBV4-1; 7 bases align to TRBD1. Germline V gives CDR1 MGHRA, CDR2 YSYEKL. The CDR3 spans 14 residues. V lost 6 bases to trimming and J lost 8 bases; unmatched junction nucleotides: 9. CDR3 nucleotides: TGCGCCAGCAGGCCGACAGGGCCCCGGGAAAAACTGTTTTTT. Encoded protein: CASRPTGPREKLFF.

The CDR3 loop is CATSSPSDSATNEKLFF. Here the CDR3 DNA reads TGTGCCACCAGCAGCCCTTCTGACAGTGCAACTAATGAAAAACTGTTTTTT. This chain connects TRBV15 to TRBJ1-4; weak D call: TRBD1 (5 bases). CDR1 LNHNV and CDR2 YYDKDF come from the germline V gene (reference sequence). The V gene lost 3 bases and the J gene lost 0 bases, with 14 bases spanning the gap. This CDR3 region has 17 residues.

The J gene is TRBJ1-2, the V gene TRBV12-5; no clear D gene. V shed 4 bases and J shed 4 bases, with 16 bases lying between them. CDR1 LGHNT and CDR2 FRNRAP come from the germline V gene. The CDR3 has 15 residues. The CDR3 nucleotides are TGTGCTAGTGGTTCAGCAGAGGAGTATTTCTATGGCTACACCTTC. Amino acid sequence: CASGSAEEYFYGYTF.